This passage covers 12 T cell receptor beta chains from one sample sequenced in a study of blood T cell repertoires in COVID-19. Sequencing was performed with immunoSEQ multiplex PCR; in TCRdb, only in-frame clones are kept and a portion is missing. The sample contains under 75,000 clones, 80% to 90% of which appear only once. Input material: peripheral blood. These receptors originate from a woman aged 80 or over with active COVID-19.

This clone was seen more than once but under ten times. V usage is TRBV4-3 and J usage is TRBJ2-7, with D possibly matching TRBD1 (6 bases). CDR3 length: 15 residues. Trimming took 2 bases from V and 3 from J, leaving 14 bases between them. Germline V gives CDR1 LGHNA, CDR2 YSLEER. Here the CDR3 reads CASSQNRAVFYEQYF. The CDR3 nucleotides read TGCGCCAGCAGCCAAAACAGGGCGGTTTTCTACGAGCAGTACTTC.

The CDR3, as DNA: TGTGCCAGCAGCTCAGGACAGAACAATGAGCAGTTCTTC. Protein sequence: CASSSGQNNEQFF. The chain joins TRBV7-8 to TRBJ2-1; a weak D match, TRBD1 (6 bases). This CDR3 comprises 13 residues. The germline V gene has CDR1 SGHVS and CDR2 FQNEAQ. The V end lost 4 bases, the J end lost 5 bases, and 9 bases lay between the germline ends.

This chain joins TRBV10-1 and TRBJ2-2; 16 bases are a match to TRBD2. V lost 11 bases, J lost 1 base, and 13 bases stayed unmatched. Germline V CDR1 and CDR2: WNHNN, SYGVQD (reference sequence). The CDR3 contains 19 residues. CDR3 sequence: CARQPGLAGGPRNTGELFF. The CDR3 DNA sequence: TGCGCCCGTCAGCCGGGACTAGCGGGGGGGCCTCGGAACACCGGGGAGCTGTTTTTT.

The chain carries TRBV18 and TRBJ2-3; a possible D gene is TRBD1 (5 bases). Trimming removed 5 bases at V and 2 bases at J, with 14 bases between. The CDR3 contains 15 residues. Germline V lookup: CDR1 KGHSH, CDR2 LQKENI. The CDR3 DNA sequence: TGTGCCAGCTCAGAGGACAAATCCACCACAGATACGCAGTATTTT. This encodes CASSEDKSTTDTQYF.

Here the CDR3 reads CASSPGTSGRTDTQYF. The DNA of the CDR3 is TGTGCCAGCAGCCCAGGGACTAGCGGACGCACAGATACGCAGTATTTT. This chain connects TRBV3-1 (or the pseudogene TRBV3-2) to TRBJ2-3, with 11 bases matching TRBD2. This CDR3 region has 16 residues. J was trimmed by 1 base and V by 4 bases; bases with no gene match: 4. The germline V gene encodes CDR1 LGHDT and CDR2 YNNKEL (reference sequence).

This clone appeared a few times. The chain couples TRBV9 to TRBJ2-3, with D perhaps matching TRBD2 (5 bases). From germline, CDR1 is SGDLS and CDR2 YYNGEE. Trimming pared 0 bases from V and 2 bases from J, leaving 7 bases between. The CDR3 consists of 14 residues. The CDR3 DNA reads as TGTGCCAGCAGCGTAGCGGGATCCACAGATACGCAGTATTTT. Encoded protein: CASSVAGSTDTQYF.

The V and J genes are TRBV5-6 and TRBJ1-2, with D hard to call. In germline, CDR1 is SGHDT, CDR2 YYEEEE. This CDR3 is built from 14 residues. The V gene lost 0 bases and the J gene lost 4 bases, with 10 bases spanning the gap. The DNA for the CDR3 is TGTGCCAGCAGCTTGGGGACTCGGAGCTATGGCTACACCTTC. Translating it yields CASSLGTRSYGYTF.

This clone showed up just once. The chain couples TRBV7-3 to TRBJ2-1; D remains unclear. V gave up 2 bases and J gave up 2 bases, with 10 bases separating them. Germline-derived CDR1 and CDR2 are SGHTA and FQGTGA. The CDR3 runs 15 residues. The CDR3: CASSLDEATYNEQFF. The CDR3 DNA is TGTGCCAGCAGCTTAGATGAGGCTACCTACAATGAGCAGTTCTTC.

The rearrangement joins TRBV28 to TRBJ2-7; 11 nucleotides line up with TRBD2. CDR1 is MDHEN and CDR2 is SYDVKM in the germline V gene. V shed 4 bases, J shed 3 bases, and the junction held 8 bases outside the gene matches. The CDR3 has 16 amino acids. CDR3 residues: CASSSELAGAFYEQYF. CDR3 nucleotide sequence: TGTGCCAGCAGTTCCGAACTAGCGGGGGCCTTCTACGAGCAGTACTTC.

The CDR3 DNA follows: TGTGCCAGCAGCCCTAGCGGTCTGCCAGATACGCAGTATTTT. Protein product: CASSPSGLPDTQYF. The V gene is TRBV3-1 (or the pseudogene TRBV3-2), the J gene TRBJ2-3, with TRBD2 matching 7 bases. The CDR3 spans 14 residues. Germline V gives CDR1 LGHDT, CDR2 YNNKEL (reference sequence). The ends lost 4 bases at V and 4 bases at J; junction bases unmatched: 5.

The rearrangement uses TRBV3-1 (or the pseudogene TRBV3-2) and TRBJ2-3; D is undetermined. Trimming cost V 4 bases and J 2 bases, with 13 bases left between them. Looked up from germline, CDR1 is LGHDT and CDR2 is YNNKEL (reference sequence). The CDR3 covers 15 residues. The CDR3 DNA reads TGTGCCAGCAGCCCCAGAGGAAGCGCCACAGATACGCAGTATTTT. Its protein is CASSPRGSATDTQYF.

This clone rates as medium-sized. This specimen includes other DNA sequences encoding the same CDR3. This chain links TRBV27 with TRBJ2-1; D may be TRBD2 (5 bases). This CDR3 comprises 12 residues. CDR1 is MNHEY, CDR2 SMNVEV, per germline (reference sequence). The ends were cut back, 5 bases at V and 6 bases at J, with 8 bases in the middle. The CDR3 bases are TGTGCCAGCAGTAAGGGAGCCAATGAGCAGTTCTTC. Translation gives CASSKGANEQFF.